Listed here are 2 T cell receptor beta chains from one sample, sequenced in a study of PD-L1 blockade in urothelial cancer. Assay used: immunoSEQ multiplex PCR; TCRdb lists only in-frame clones, some missing. The repertoire holds about 57,000 clones, with roughly 84% as singletons. Here the sequenced sample was PBMCs, taken around atezolizumab (anti-PD-L1) treatment. The source is a man aged 50-59 years with urothelial cancer.

The chain has TRBV6-5 and TRBJ1-4; D ambiguous. Trimming took off 6 bases at V and 5 bases at J, with 16 bases between the two ends. This CDR3 spans 15 amino acids. Germline V gene lookup returns CDR1 MNHEY and CDR2 SVGAGI. CDR3 protein: CASSPGEAGNEKLFF. CDR3 sequence (DNA): TGTGCCAGCAGCCCCGGGGAGGCCGGGAATGAAAAACTGTTTTTT.

This chain links TRBV9 with TRBJ2-1; 7 bases are a match to TRBD2. In germline, CDR1 is SGDLS, CDR2 YYNGEE. V shed 3 bases, J shed 7 bases, and the junction held 13 bases outside the gene matches. This CDR3 has 16 amino acids. CDR3 loop: CASSDLASGPGNEQFF. DNA for the CDR3: TGTGCCAGCAGCGATTTAGCTAGCGGACCCGGGAATGAGCAGTTCTTC.